This T cell receptor (beta chain) was captured by sequencing in a study of post-analysis software for immune sequencing data. Broader study findings: TRBV5-6, TRBV5-1 and TRBV20-1 were among roughly five TRBV segments more frequent in patients than controls.

A note on this clonotype: Its antigen is not identified.

With 4 bases removed from V and 6 bases from J, the gap between germline ends came to 13 bases. This CDR3 spans 14 amino acids. The V gene's germline CDR1 is MDHEN and CDR2 SYDVKM. cDNA libraries for TCR beta contained unique molecular identifiers. TCRdb analysed the PCR reads with MiXCR anew, one entry per CDR3 protein. The data contain around 190,000 distinct CDR3 sequences, around 30% of them singletons. This sequence joins TRBV28 and TRBJ1-5, with a tentative D call TRBD1 (6 bases). The sequence was collected from a girl aged 2-17 years with multiple sclerosis. Sequencing was performed on blood. CDR3 amino acids: CASSYGGGGQPQHF. The CDR3, as DNA: TGTGCCAGCAGTTACGGGGGCGGCGGTCAGCCCCAGCATTTT. Combining the CDR3 with reference TRBV28 and TRBJ1-5 gives the whole variable domain DVKVTQSSRYLVKRTGEKVFLECVQDMDHENMFWYRQDPGLGLRLIYFSYDVKMKEKGDIPEGYSVSREKKERFSLILESASTNQTSMYLCASSYGGGGQPQHFGDGTRLSIL.